This is a list of T cell receptor beta chains from one sample in a study of blood T cell repertoires in COVID-19. Profiling relied on immunoSEQ multiplex PCR, and the TCRdb table lists in-frame clones only, not all of them. The sample has 160,000 or so clones, roughly nine tenths seen once; the top ten hold around 1.2%. Source material: PBMCs or T cells enriched from blood (not recorded which). These receptors all stem from a human donor with acute COVID-19. The donor label of this sample is uncertain. The CDR3 runs from the conserved cysteine through the conserved F or W. Each record gives: V gene, clone size, D gene, CDR3 length, J gene, CDR3 DNA, CDR3 protein. D genes are given only for firm matches. Clone size is not always given. Where it is, it says once, few, many or a class for expanded clones.

>TRBV4-1|NA|NA|13|TRBJ1-1
TGCGCCAGCAGCCCCAAAATGAACACTGAAGCTTTCTTT
CASSPKMNTEAFF
>TRBV12-3/TRBV12-4|NA|TRBD1|13|TRBJ1-2
TGTGCCAGCAGGACAGGGGATAGCTATGGCTACACCTTC
CASRTGDSYGYTF
>TRBV6-5|NA|NA|15|TRBJ1-1
TGTGCCAGCAGTTTGCGGCAAACGGGGTACACTGAAGCTTTCTTT
CASSLRQTGYTEAFF
>TRBV6-2/TRBV6-3|NA|TRBD1|15|TRBJ2-2
TGTGCCAGCAGTTACTCGACAGGGAAGGTCGGGGAGCTGTTTTTT
CASSYSTGKVGELFF
>TRBV3-1/TRBV3-2|NA|NA|14|TRBJ1-6
TGTGCCAGCAGCCAAGAAAGGGGTTATTCACCCCTCCACTTT
CASSQERGYSPLHF
>TRBV19|NA|NA|19|TRBJ2-2
TGTGCCAGTAACAGTAGTCCCTTCGGTGCCCCTACGAACACCGGGGAGCTGTTTTTT
CASNSSPFGAPTNTGELFF
>TRBV9|NA|NA|16|TRBJ2-2
TGTGCCAGCAGCCCACTAAGGAGTAGCGACACCGGGGAGCTGTTTTTT
CASSPLRSSDTGELFF
>TRBV7-2|NA|NA|14|TRBJ1-1
TGTGCCAGCAGCTTGGACTTCTCGGACACTGAAGCTTTCTTT
CASSLDFSDTEAFF
>TRBV25-1|NA|TRBD1|14|TRBJ1-2
TGTGCCAGCAGGGGACAGGGGTGGAACTATGGCTACACCTTC
CASRGQGWNYGYTF
>TRBV4-1|NA|TRBD2|16|TRBJ2-3
TGCGCCAGCAGCCAGGTCCTAGCGGTGAAAACAGATACGCAGTATTTT
CASSQVLAVKTDTQYF
>TRBV9|few|TRBD2|15|TRBJ2-7
TGTGCCAGCAGCGTAGGGAGCGGGGGGCCCTACGAGCAGTACTTC
CASSVGSGGPYEQYF
>TRBV2|NA|NA|15|TRBJ1-2
TGTGCCAGCAGTAAAGCTCGGACAGATCTCTATGGCTACACCTTC
CASSKARTDLYGYTF
>TRBV6-5|NA|TRBD2|13|TRBJ2-2
TGTGCCAGCAATCCGGGGGGGACCGGGGAGCTGTTTTTT
CASNPGGTGELFF
>TRBV18|NA|NA|17|TRBJ2-7
TGTGCCAGCTCACCAGAATGGGAGACACCCTTTTCCTACGAGCAGTACTTC
CASSPEWETPFSYEQYF
>TRBV7-3|few|NA|14|TRBJ2-5
TGTGCCAGCAGCTTAAATGGGGGCACGGAGACCCAGTACTTC
CASSLNGGTETQYF
>TRBV27|NA|NA|14|TRBJ2-7
TGTGCCAGCAGTGTGACAGTGAACCCCTACGAGCAGTACTTC
CASSVTVNPYEQYF
>TRBV5-1|NA|NA|13|TRBJ1-2
TGCGCCAGCAGCTTTAAGGGAGACTATGGCTACACCTTC
CASSFKGDYGYTF
>TRBV18|once|TRBD1|17|TRBJ2-1
TGTGCCAGCTCAGACCCTAAACAGGGGGCGGATTACAATGAGCAGTTCTTC
CASSDPKQGADYNEQFF
>TRBV9|NA|TRBD2|18|TRBJ2-5
TGTGCCAGCAGCGTAGAAGGTCGAGGACTAGCGCTCCAAGAGACCCAGTACTTC
CASSVEGRGLALQETQYF
>TRBV6-5|NA|TRBD2|14|TRBJ2-7
TGTGCCAGCAGTTACGGAGGGACTATCTACGAGCAGTACTTC
CASSYGGTIYEQYF
>TRBV2|NA|NA|15|TRBJ1-1
TGTGCCAGCAAGGAGACAAGCCAGTGGGGCGCTGAAGCTTTCTTT
CASKETSQWGAEAFF
>TRBV30|NA|NA|14|TRBJ1-2
TGTGCCTGGAAAGGTGACACGCTTCTTTCTGGCTACACCTTC
CAWKGDTLLSGYTF
>TRBV29-1|NA|TRBD1|11|TRBJ1-2
TGCAGCGCTACAGGGGGTGAGGGCTACACCTTC
CSATGGEGYTF
>TRBV6-5|NA|NA|14|TRBJ2-7
TGTGCCAGCACCCCAGGGTTAGGTTCCTACGAGCAGTACTTC
CASTPGLGSYEQYF
>TRBV9|NA|NA|12|TRBJ2-2
TGTGCCAGCAGCGGCAGCACCGGGGAGCTGTTTTTT
CASSGSTGELFF
>TRBV7-9|once|TRBD2|16|TRBJ2-5
TGTGCCAGCAGCTTAGGGCTAGCGGGGGCCCAAGAGACCCAGTACTTC
CASSLGLAGAQETQYF
>TRBV7-8|once|NA|16|TRBJ1-1
TGTGCCAGCAGCTTAGCGCGATTCCCCGGGTCGACTGAAGCTTTCTTT
CASSLARFPGSTEAFF
>TRBV6-4|NA|NA|17|TRBJ2-6
TGTGCCAGCAGTGACACGGACCTGAGGGTTGGGGCCAACGTCCTGACTTTC
CASSDTDLRVGANVLTF
>TRBV12-3/TRBV12-4|NA|NA|12|TRBJ2-1
TGTGCCAGCAGTTCTACCTACAATGAGCAGTTCTTC
CASSSTYNEQFF
>TRBV18|NA|TRBD2|15|TRBJ2-1
TGTGCCACCTCATCTCGGGCGGGGGCCTACAATGAGCAGTTCTTC
CATSSRAGAYNEQFF
>TRBV5-1|few|NA|15|TRBJ1-1
TGCGCCAGCAGCTTGGGGGGGCCTCTGAACACTGAAGCTTTCTTT
CASSLGGPLNTEAFF
>TRBV7-9|NA|NA|17|TRBJ2-2
TGTGCCAGCAGGGTCCCCCAGGGCCCAGAGAACACCGGGGAGCTGTTTTTT
CASRVPQGPENTGELFF
>TRBV15|NA|TRBD1|14|TRBJ2-7
TGTGCCACCAGCAGAGCAGGGGGCTCCTACGAGCAGTACTTC
CATSRAGGSYEQYF
>TRBV4-3|NA|NA|14|TRBJ2-6
TGCGCCAGCAGCCAAGCTTCTGGGGCCAACGTCCTGACTTTC
CASSQASGANVLTF
>TRBV7-9|NA|TRBD1|17|TRBJ2-1
TGTGCCAGCAGCTTAGCTACCGGGACAGGTTACTACAATGAGCAGTTCTTC
CASSLATGTGYYNEQFF